These T cell receptor beta chains were read from a single sample in a study of OX40 agonist ivuxolimab in advanced cancers. Clones were sequenced by immunoSEQ multiplex PCR, and TCRdb holds only the in-frame ones, with some missing. The sample has about 99,000 clones, around 90% seen once. The sequencing used CD4+ or CD8+ T cells sorted from blood, collected in a trial of the OX40 agonist ivuxolimab. Receptors were obtained from an adult with an advanced solid tumor such as melanoma, head and neck, liver or kidney cancer. Each CDR3 is given with its conserved first and last residue. Fields, in order: J gene, clone size, V gene, D gene, CDR3 protein, CDR3 DNA. D genes are given only for firm matches. Size tells how often a clone was seen (once, few, many) or the class of an expanded clone, and some rows leave it out.

J: TRBJ2-5; size: once; V: TRBV5-1; D: -; CDR3: CASSCLRRAALRETQYF; DNA: TGCGCCAGCAGCTGTTTGAGGCGAGCGGCCCTCCGAGAGACCCAGTACTTC
J: TRBJ2-1; size: -; V: TRBV19; D: TRBD2; CDR3: CASSIQAGVSYNEQFF; DNA: TGTGCCAGTAGTATTCAAGCGGGAGTATCCTACAATGAGCAGTTCTTC
J: TRBJ2-3; size: -; V: TRBV29-1; D: -; CDR3: CSVTTSTDTQYF; DNA: TGCAGCGTTACGACGAGCACAGATACGCAGTATTTT
J: TRBJ2-5; size: -; V: TRBV7-8; D: TRBD1; CDR3: CASSSGQGWKTQYF; DNA: TGTGCCAGCAGCTCCGGACAGGGGTGGAAGACCCAGTACTTC
J: TRBJ2-7; size: -; V: TRBV7-3; D: TRBD1; CDR3: CASSPDRGREQYF; DNA: TGCGCCAGCAGCCCCGACAGGGGGCGAGAGCAGTACTTC
J: TRBJ2-3; size: -; V: TRBV7-2; D: TRBD2; CDR3: CASRAGGGTDTQYF; DNA: TGTGCCAGCAGGGCGGGAGGAGGGACAGATACGCAGTATTTT
J: TRBJ2-1; size: -; V: TRBV6-5; D: -; CDR3: CATNGGPSSYNEQFF; DNA: TGTGCCACCAACGGGGGACCGAGCTCCTACAATGAGCAGTTCTTC
J: TRBJ1-1; size: -; V: TRBV11-2; D: -; CDR3: CASSLDGGGTEAFF; DNA: TGTGCCAGCAGCTTAGACGGGGGGGGCACTGAAGCTTTCTTT
J: TRBJ2-1; size: -; V: TRBV10-1; D: TRBD2; CDR3: CASRRLAGGRWGNEQFF; DNA: TGCGCCAGCAGGCGACTAGCGGGAGGCCGGTGGGGCAATGAGCAGTTCTTC
J: TRBJ1-2; size: medium-sized; V: TRBV11-2; D: -; CDR3: CASSFNYGYTF; DNA: TGTGCCAGCAGCTTTAACTATGGCTACACCTTC
J: TRBJ2-5; size: -; V: TRBV7-9; D: -; CDR3: CASSVNSYKGTQYF; DNA: TGTGCCAGCAGCGTTAATTCGTACAAGGGGACCCAGTACTTC
J: TRBJ2-1; size: -; V: TRBV4-2; D: -; CDR3: CASSQEFLGAGEQFF; DNA: TGTGCCAGCAGCCAAGAATTTCTGGGGGCGGGTGAGCAGTTCTTC
J: TRBJ2-7; size: -; V: TRBV2; D: -; CDR3: CASSEAGYEQYF; DNA: TGTGCCAGCAGTGAAGCGGGCTACGAGCAGTACTTC
J: TRBJ1-5; size: few; V: TRBV6-5; D: -; CDR3: CASSYGAGHNQPQHF; DNA: TGTGCCAGCAGTTATGGGGCAGGGCACAATCAGCCCCAGCATTTT
J: TRBJ2-3; size: -; V: TRBV7-9; D: TRBD1; CDR3: CASSPGQGLDTQYF; DNA: TGTGCCAGCAGCCCGGGACAGGGGTTGGATACGCAGTATTTT
J: TRBJ1-1; size: -; V: TRBV18; D: -; CDR3: CASSPLEGKTEAFF; DNA: TGTGCCAGCTCACCATTAGAGGGGAAGACTGAAGCTTTCTTT
J: TRBJ2-2; size: -; V: TRBV7-8; D: TRBD1; CDR3: CASSLVTTGTGELFF; DNA: TGTGCCAGCAGCTTAGTTACGACAGGGACCGGGGAGCTGTTTTTT